This T cell receptor beta chain stems from a study of CD8 T cells in ankylosing spondylitis. Whole-study findings and limits: Reports say disease-linked clones showed up significantly more in matched ankylosing spondylitis synovial fluid. Characteristic, it appeared, of ankylosing spondylitis blood was a TCR beta motif of eight highly homologous variants.

In regard to this clonotype: The antigen is unknown. With a much larger clone just one base away, this may be a read error.

TCRdb re-derived calls from the 5' RACE reads in MiXCR, one entry per CDR3 protein. The table includes about 200,000 distinct CDR3 sequences, roughly 6.6% detected once. Deletions cut 5 bases from V and 3 bases from J, with 17 bases between. The CDR3 contains 15 residues. Germline assignment: CDR1 SEHNR and CDR2 FQNEAQ (reference sequence). The specimen was blood, either unsorted or a sorted T cell fraction (not recorded which). The V gene is TRBV7-9, the J gene TRBJ2-7, with a weak D call TRBD1 (5 bases). The sequence was obtained from a male donor with ankylosing spondylitis. The CDR3 nucleotides are TGTGCCAGCAGCCCACAAGGGGTTTCCCACTACGAGCAGTACTTC. Protein product: CASSPQGVSHYEQYF. Full variable domain (missing parts from reference TRBV7-9 and TRBJ2-7): DTGVSQNPRHKITKRGQNVTFRCDPISEHNRLYWYRQTLGQGPEFLTYFQNEAQLEKSRLLSDRFSAERPKGSFSTLEIQRTEQGDSAMYLCASSPQGVSHYEQYFGPGTRLTVT.